A single sample is the source of the 17 T cell receptor beta chains below, sequenced in a study of cytomegalovirus exposure and HLA in healthy donors. The primer mix had 60 Vbeta and 13 Jbeta primers. TCRdb keeps only in-frame clones here, not all; method: immunoSEQ multiplex PCR. Of about 220,000 clones listed, more than 65% are singletons. The sample consisted of PBMCs. These receptors were obtained from a woman in her 30s in good health and CMV-seronegative.

This chain uses TRBV10-2 with TRBJ1-5; TRBD1 aligns across 9 bases. The CDR3 length is 15 residues. In germline, CDR1 is WSHSY, CDR2 SAAADI. V gave up 6 bases and J gave up 8 bases; unmatched junction bases: 11. In nucleotides, the CDR3 is TGCGCCAGCAGGAACGACAGGGGGAACTTTAAGCCCCAGCATTTT. It encodes CASRNDRGNFKPQHF.

V is TRBV10-2 and J is TRBJ2-7; 9 nucleotides match TRBD1. Germline CDR1 reads WSHSY; CDR2 reads SAAADI. J lost 7 bases, V lost 8 bases, and 9 bases had no gene match. The CDR3 is made up of 13 amino acids. The CDR3 DNA follows: TGCGCCAGCTTCTTTACAGGGGGCTCAGAGCAGTACTTC. This sequence encodes CASFFTGGSEQYF.

The rearrangement links TRBV6-5 to TRBJ1-5; no definite D call. This CDR3 contains 15 residues. From germline, CDR1 is MNHEY and CDR2 SVGAGI. Trimming removed 5 bases at V and 0 bases at J, with 11 bases between. CDR3 coding DNA: TGTGCCAGCAGTCGCGGCACATATAGCAATCAGCCCCAGCATTTT. Protein: CASSRGTYSNQPQHF.

This clone was seen only a few times. In nucleotides, the CDR3 is TGTGCCAGCAGCCAGGGTTCAGGGCTATCAAACCAAGAGACCCAGTACTTC. Amino acid sequence: CASSQGSGLSNQETQYF. The chain recombines TRBV7-8 with TRBJ2-5, with D tentatively TRBD1 (5 bases). The CDR3 covers 17 residues. Germline CDR1 and CDR2: SGHVS and FQNEAQ. V lost 5 bases and J lost 0, with 19 bases in between. The full variable domain, its missing parts supplied by reference TRBV7-8 and TRBJ2-5, is GAGVSQSPRYKVAKRGQDVALRCDPISGHVSLFWYQQALGQGPEFLTYFQNEAQLDKSGLPSDRFFAERPEGSVSTLKIQRTQQEDSAVYLCASSQGSGLSNQETQYFGPGTRLLVL.

V is TRBV5-1 and J is TRBJ2-5; weak D call: TRBD1 (5 bases). V lost 5 bases and J lost 6, with 17 bases in between. The CDR3 spans 14 residues. Looked up from germline, CDR1 is SGHRS and CDR2 is YFSETQ. The chain's CDR3 is CASRSAQGMQTQYF. The CDR3 DNA sequence: TGCGCCAGCAGATCGGCCCAGGGTATGCAGACCCAGTACTTC.

V usage is TRBV6-6 and J usage is TRBJ1-4; 9 bases are a match to TRBD1. This CDR3 spans 16 amino acids. V trimming: 5 bases; J trimming: 4 bases; junction bases outside the gene matches: 8. Germline V gene sequence: CDR1 MNHNY, CDR2 SVGAGI (reference sequence). CDR3 DNA: TGTGCCAGCAGTCCCCCGGACAGGGGAGGTAATGAAAAACTGTTTTTT. It specifies CASSPPDRGGNEKLFF.

This clone was seen a few times. The V and J genes are TRBV9 and TRBJ2-5, with D possibly TRBD2 on 5 matching bases. CDR3 length: 15 amino acids. V lost 3 bases and J 4 bases, leaving 16 bases between the germline ends. CDR1 SGDLS and CDR2 YYNGEE come from the germline V gene. The CDR3 nucleotides are TGTGCCAGCAGCGCGGTGGACTGGTTTGTAGAGACCCAGTACTTC. Residues: CASSAVDWFVETQYF.

This rearrangement joins TRBV28 to TRBJ2-5, with 7 bases fitting TRBD2. J was trimmed by 2 bases and V by 7 bases; bases with no gene match: 4. This CDR3 contains 13 residues. CDR1 and CDR2 (germline): MDHEN, SYDVKM. The CDR3 reads CASTSREQETQYF. The CDR3 DNA follows: TGTGCCAGCACCTCGCGGGAGCAAGAGACCCAGTACTTC.

The gene calls are TRBV14 and TRBJ1-1; D gene ambiguous. There are 14 residues in the CDR3. The V and J ends lost 5 bases and 4 bases respectively, with 14 bases between them. Per the germline V gene, CDR1 is SGHDN and CDR2 is FVKESK. This chain's CDR3 is CASSESRGGTEAFF. CDR3 coding DNA: TGTGCCAGCAGCGAAAGTCGGGGAGGCACTGAAGCTTTCTTT.

The chain employs TRBV5-4 and TRBJ2-1, with 7 bases lining up with TRBD2. Germline trimming cut 1 base from V and 4 bases from J; bases unmatched to any gene: 5. The CDR3 extends over 15 amino acids. The germline gives CDR1 SGHNT, CDR2 YYREEE (reference sequence). The CDR3 is CASSLTAGYYNEQFF. The CDR3 DNA reads as TGTGCCAGCAGCTTGACAGCGGGGTATTACAATGAGCAGTTCTTC.

The rearrangement joins TRBV6-5 to TRBJ2-3, with 9 nucleotides matching TRBD1. The V segment lost 5 bases and the J segment 3 bases; nucleotides outside the gene matches: 3. The germline CDR1 and CDR2 sequences are MNHEY and SVGAGI. This CDR3 has 14 residues. Written as DNA, the CDR3 is TGTGCCAGCAGTGAACAGGGGGCGACAGATACGCAGTATTTT. It encodes CASSEQGATDTQYF.

This clone was found a few times. V is TRBV2 and J is TRBJ1-5, with TRBD1 matching over 8 bases. After removal of 5 bases from V and 1 base from J, the junction contained 1 base not matched to a gene. CDR1 and CDR2 from the germline V gene are SNHLY and FYNNEI. The CDR3 sequence is 14 residues long. The CDR3: CASSYRGSNQPQHF. DNA of the CDR3: TGTGCCAGCAGTTACAGGGGGAGCAATCAGCCCCAGCATTTT.

The chain carries TRBV19 and TRBJ2-5, with D perhaps matching TRBD2 (5 bases). The CDR3 runs 14 residues. The germline V gene encodes CDR1 LNHDA and CDR2 SQIVND (reference sequence). Trimming took off 6 bases at V and 2 bases at J, with 13 bases between the two ends. As DNA, the CDR3 is TGTGCCAGTAGCATTTCACGGGAACAAGAGACCCAGTACTTC. It is translated as CASSISREQETQYF. The whole variable domain, filled in from reference TRBV19 and TRBJ2-5, reads DGGITQSPKYLFRKEGQNVTLSCEQNLNHDAMYWYRQDPGQGLRLIYYSQIVNDFQKGDIAEGYSVSREKKESFPLTVTSAQKNPTAFYLCASSISREQETQYFGPGTRLLVL.

About this clone itself: The junction shows a germline mismatch at one end, possibly a read error. V gene TRBV7-9 combines with J gene TRBJ2-1; 9 bases are shared with TRBD2. The germline V gene has CDR1 SEHNR and CDR2 FQNEAQ (reference sequence). CDR3 size: 13 residues. The CDR3 sequence is CSSSLLAGFEQFF. DNA for the CDR3: TGTTCCAGCAGCTTGCTAGCGGGGTTTGAGCAGTTCTTC.

This clone was found once. J is TRBJ2-7 and V is TRBV11-2, with D perhaps TRBD2 (7 bases). The CDR3 consists of 17 residues. Trimming left V 4 bases short and J 2 bases short, with 21 bases between. CDR1 and CDR2 (germline): SGHAT, FQNNGV. This CDR3 reads CASSSGPRAGAAYEQYF. CDR3 nucleotide sequence: TGTGCCAGCAGCTCTGGCCCGCGGGCGGGGGCCGCCTACGAGCAGTACTTC.

The sample holds a few counts of this clone. This chain uses TRBV19 with TRBJ1-4, with D possibly being TRBD1 (6 bases). The CDR3 totals 13 residues. V was clipped by 5 bases and J by 8 bases, with 12 bases between them. Germline loops: CDR1 LNHDA, CDR2 SQIVND (reference sequence). The CDR3 nucleotides are TGTGCCAGTAGTTTACAGGGTAGGGAAAAACTGTTTTTT. Translation: CASSLQGREKLFF.

The chain employs TRBV6-1 and TRBJ2-5; 7 nucleotides align to TRBD2. J lost 5 bases, V lost 4 bases, and 10 bases had no gene match. Germline CDR1 MNHNS, CDR2 SASEGT. The length of the CDR3 is 15 residues. The CDR3 DNA reads as TGTGCCAGCAGTGGGGAGGGCAGCCCCTCCGAGACCCAGTACTTC. This codes for CASSGEGSPSETQYF.